This TCR beta chain was identified during a study of identical twins. Study-wide results and caveats: Memory repertoires lacked the insertion deficit that abundant cord blood beta clonotypes showed.

Every sampled donor was Caucasian and healthy. Trimming cost V 5 bases and J 7 bases; bases outside gene matches: 2. The CDR3 has 12 residues. The germline V gene has CDR1 ENHRY and CDR2 SYGVKD. TCRdb called the 5' RACE reads again in MiXCR, with one record for every CDR3 protein. The sample includes 550,000 to 700,000 distinct CDR3 sequences, 9.6% of them seen just once. This clonotype was observed a few times. Antigen unknown. These same data were also listed under a study on yellow fever vaccine responses in identical twins.

Sequencing was done on a sample of PBMCs. The genes are TRBV10-3 and TRBJ2-1, with 7 bases lining up with TRBD1. The receptor was isolated from a woman aged 18-35 years in good health. In DNA form, the CDR3 reads TGTGCCATCAGTCCGACAGGGAATGAGCAGTTCTTC. Amino acids: CAISPTGNEQFF.